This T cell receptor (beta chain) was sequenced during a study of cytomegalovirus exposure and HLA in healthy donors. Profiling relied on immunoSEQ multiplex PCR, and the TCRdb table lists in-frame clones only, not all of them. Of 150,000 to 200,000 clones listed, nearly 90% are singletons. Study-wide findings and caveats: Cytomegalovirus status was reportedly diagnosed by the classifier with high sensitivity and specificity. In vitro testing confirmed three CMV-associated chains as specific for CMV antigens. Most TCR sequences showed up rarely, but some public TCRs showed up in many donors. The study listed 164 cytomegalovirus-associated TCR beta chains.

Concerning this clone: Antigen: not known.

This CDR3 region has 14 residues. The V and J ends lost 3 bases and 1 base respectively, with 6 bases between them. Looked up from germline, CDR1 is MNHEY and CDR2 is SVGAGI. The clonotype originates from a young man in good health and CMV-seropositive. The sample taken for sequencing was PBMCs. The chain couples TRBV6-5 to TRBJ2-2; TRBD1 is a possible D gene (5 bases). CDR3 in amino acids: CASSYTGNTGELFF. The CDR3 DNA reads TGTGCCAGCAGTTATACAGGGAACACCGGGGAGCTGTTTTTT.